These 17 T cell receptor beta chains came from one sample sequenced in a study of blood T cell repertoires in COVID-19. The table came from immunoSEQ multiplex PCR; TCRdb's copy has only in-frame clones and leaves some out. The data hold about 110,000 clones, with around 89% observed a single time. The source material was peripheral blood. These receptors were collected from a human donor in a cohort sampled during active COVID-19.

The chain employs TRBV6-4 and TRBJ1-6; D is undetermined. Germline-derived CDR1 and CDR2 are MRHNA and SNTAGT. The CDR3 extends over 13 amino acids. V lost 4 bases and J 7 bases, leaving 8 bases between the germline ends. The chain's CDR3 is CASSASGNSPLHF. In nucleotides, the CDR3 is TGTGCCAGCAGTGCTTCGGGGAATTCACCCCTCCACTTT.

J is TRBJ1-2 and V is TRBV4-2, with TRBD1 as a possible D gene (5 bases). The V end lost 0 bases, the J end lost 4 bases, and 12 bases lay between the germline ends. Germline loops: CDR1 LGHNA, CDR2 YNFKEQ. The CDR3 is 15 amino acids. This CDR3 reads CASSQDAQALYGYTF. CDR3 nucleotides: TGTGCCAGCAGCCAAGATGCACAGGCACTCTATGGCTACACCTTC.

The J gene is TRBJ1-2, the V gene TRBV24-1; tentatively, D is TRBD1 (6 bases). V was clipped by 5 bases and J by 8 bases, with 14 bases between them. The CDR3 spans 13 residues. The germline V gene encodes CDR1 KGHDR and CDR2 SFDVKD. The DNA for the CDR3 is TGTGCCACCAGTGCCGTGGACAGTCGAGGCTACACCTTC. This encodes CATSAVDSRGYTF.

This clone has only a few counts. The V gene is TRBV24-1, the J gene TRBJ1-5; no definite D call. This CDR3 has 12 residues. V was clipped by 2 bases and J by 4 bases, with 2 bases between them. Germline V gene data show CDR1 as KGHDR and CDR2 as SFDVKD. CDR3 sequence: CATSDSNQPQHF. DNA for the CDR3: TGTGCCACCAGTGATTCAAATCAGCCCCAGCATTTT.

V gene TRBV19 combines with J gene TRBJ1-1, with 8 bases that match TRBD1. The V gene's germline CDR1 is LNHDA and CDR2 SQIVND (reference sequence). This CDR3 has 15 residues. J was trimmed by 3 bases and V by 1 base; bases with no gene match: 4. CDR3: CASSIGTGRDTEAFF. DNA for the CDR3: TGTGCCAGTAGTATAGGGACAGGGAGAGACACTGAAGCTTTCTTT.

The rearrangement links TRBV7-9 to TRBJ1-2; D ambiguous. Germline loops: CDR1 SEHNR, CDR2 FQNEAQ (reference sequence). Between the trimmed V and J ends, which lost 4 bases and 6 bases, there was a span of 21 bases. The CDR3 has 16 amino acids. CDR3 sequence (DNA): TGTGCCAGCAGCTCCCCCCCGCGGGGATCGGGCGATGGCTACACCTTC. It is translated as CASSSPPRGSGDGYTF.

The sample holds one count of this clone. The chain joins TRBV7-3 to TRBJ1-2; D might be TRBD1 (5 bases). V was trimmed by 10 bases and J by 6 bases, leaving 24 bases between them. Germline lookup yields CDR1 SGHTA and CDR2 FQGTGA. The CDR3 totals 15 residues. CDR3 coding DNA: TGTGCCACGACAGCAAAAGGGCCCCAGAGGAATGGCTACACCTTC. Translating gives CATTAKGPQRNGYTF. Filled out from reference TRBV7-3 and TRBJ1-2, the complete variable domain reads GAGVSQTPSNKVTEKGKYVELRCDPISGHTALYWYRQSLGQGPEFLIYFQGTGAADDSGLPNDRFFAVRPEGSVSTLKIQRTERGDSAVYLCATTAKGPQRNGYTFGSGTRLTVV.

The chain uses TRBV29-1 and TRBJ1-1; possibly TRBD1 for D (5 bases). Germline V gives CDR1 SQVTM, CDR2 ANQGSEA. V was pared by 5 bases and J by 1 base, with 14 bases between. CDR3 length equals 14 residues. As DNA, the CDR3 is TGCAGCGTTCTTTGGGGAACAGGGAACACTGAAGCTTTCTTT. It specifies CSVLWGTGNTEAFF.

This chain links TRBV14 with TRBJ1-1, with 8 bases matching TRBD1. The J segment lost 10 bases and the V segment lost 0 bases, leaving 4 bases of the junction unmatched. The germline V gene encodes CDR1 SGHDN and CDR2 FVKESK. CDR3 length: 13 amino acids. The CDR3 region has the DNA TGTGCCAGCAGCCAAGATGGCAGGGGGCGAGCTTTCTTT. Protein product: CASSQDGRGRAFF.

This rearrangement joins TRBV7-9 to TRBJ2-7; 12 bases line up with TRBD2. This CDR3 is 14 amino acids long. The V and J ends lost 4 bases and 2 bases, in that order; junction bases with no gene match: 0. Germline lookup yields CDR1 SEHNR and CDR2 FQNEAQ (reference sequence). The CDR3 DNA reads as TGTGCCAGCAGCTCTAGCGGGAGGGCCTACGAGCAGTACTTC. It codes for CASSSSGRAYEQYF.

The CDR3 sequence: CASSYSPGVNEKLFF. The CDR3 nucleotides read TGTGCCAGCAGTTACTCCCCAGGGGTTAATGAAAAACTGTTTTTT. The V call is TRBV6-5, the J call TRBJ1-4; D perhaps matches TRBD1 (6 bases). Trimming stripped 0 bases from V and 4 bases from J, with 9 bases between. The CDR3 loop spans 15 amino acids. Germline V gene sequence: CDR1 MNHEY, CDR2 SVGAGI.

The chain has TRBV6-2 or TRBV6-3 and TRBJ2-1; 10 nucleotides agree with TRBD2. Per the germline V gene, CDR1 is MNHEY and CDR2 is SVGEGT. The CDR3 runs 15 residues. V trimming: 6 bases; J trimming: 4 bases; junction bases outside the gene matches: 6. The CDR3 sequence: CASSKLAGPYNEQFF. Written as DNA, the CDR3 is TGTGCCAGCAGCAAACTAGCGGGGCCTTACAATGAGCAGTTCTTC.

CDR3 nucleotides: TGTGCCAGCAGTTACCGGGGACAGCGAAACACCATATATTTT. Translated, it gives CASSYRGQRNTIYF. The chain joins TRBV6-2 or TRBV6-3 to TRBJ1-3; TRBD1 aligns across 7 bases. The CDR3 sequence is 14 residues long. The V gene's germline CDR1 is MNHEY and CDR2 SVGEGT. V shed 2 bases, J shed 5 bases, and the junction held 3 bases outside the gene matches.

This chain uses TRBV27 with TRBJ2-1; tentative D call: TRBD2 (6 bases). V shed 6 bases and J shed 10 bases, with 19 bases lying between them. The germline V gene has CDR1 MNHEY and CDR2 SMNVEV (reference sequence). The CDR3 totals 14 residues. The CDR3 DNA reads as TGTGCCAGCAGCCACCGACTAGGCCCCTGGGAGCAGTTCTTC. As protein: CASSHRLGPWEQFF.

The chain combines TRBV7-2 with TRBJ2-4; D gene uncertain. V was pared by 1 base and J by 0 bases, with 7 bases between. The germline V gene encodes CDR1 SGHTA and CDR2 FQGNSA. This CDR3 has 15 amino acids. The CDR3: CASSLDFIAKNIQYF. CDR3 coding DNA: TGTGCCAGCAGCTTAGACTTCATAGCCAAAAACATTCAGTACTTC.

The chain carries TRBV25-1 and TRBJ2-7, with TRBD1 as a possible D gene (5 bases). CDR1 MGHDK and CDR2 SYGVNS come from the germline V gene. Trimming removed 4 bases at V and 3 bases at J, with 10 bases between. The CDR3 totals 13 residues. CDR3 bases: TGTGCCAGCAGTGCGCCAGGGCGCTACGAGCAGTACTTC. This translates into CASSAPGRYEQYF.

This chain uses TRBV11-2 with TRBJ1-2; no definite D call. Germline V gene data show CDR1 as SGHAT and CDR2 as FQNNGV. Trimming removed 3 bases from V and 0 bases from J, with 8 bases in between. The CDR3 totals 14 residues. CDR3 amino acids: CASSFRTPNYGYTF. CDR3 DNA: TGTGCCAGCAGCTTTCGTACTCCTAACTATGGCTACACCTTC.